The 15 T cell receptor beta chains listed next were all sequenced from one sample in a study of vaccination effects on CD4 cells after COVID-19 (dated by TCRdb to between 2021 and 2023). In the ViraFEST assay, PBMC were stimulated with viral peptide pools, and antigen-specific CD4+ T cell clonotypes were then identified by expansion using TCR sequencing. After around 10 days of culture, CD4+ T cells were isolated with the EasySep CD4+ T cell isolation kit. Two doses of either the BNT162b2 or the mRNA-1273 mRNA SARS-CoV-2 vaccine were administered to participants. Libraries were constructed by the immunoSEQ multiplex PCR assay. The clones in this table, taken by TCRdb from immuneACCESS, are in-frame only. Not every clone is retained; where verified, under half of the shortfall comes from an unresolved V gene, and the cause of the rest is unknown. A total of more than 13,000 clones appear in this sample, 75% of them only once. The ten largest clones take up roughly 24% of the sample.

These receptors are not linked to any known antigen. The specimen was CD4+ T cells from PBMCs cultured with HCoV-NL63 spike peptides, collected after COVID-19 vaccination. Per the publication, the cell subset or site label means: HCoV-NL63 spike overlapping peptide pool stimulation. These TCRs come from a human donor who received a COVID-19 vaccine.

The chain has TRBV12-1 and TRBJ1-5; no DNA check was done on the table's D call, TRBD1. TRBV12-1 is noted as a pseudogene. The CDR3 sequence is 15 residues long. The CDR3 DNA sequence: TGTGCCAGCAGCGCGGACAGGGGGGTCAATCAGCCCCAGCATTTT. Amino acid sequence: CASSADRGVNQPQHF.

The CDR3 coding sequence is TGTGCCTGGAGTGTAGACAGGAGCTCTGGAAACACCATATATTTT. Encoded protein: CAWSVDRSSGNTIYF. This sequence joins TRBV30 and TRBJ1-3; D might be TRBD1 (6 bases). The CDR3 has 15 residues. Trimming removed 0 bases at V and 0 bases at J, with 9 bases between. Germline CDR1 GTSNPN, CDR2 SVGIG (reference sequence).

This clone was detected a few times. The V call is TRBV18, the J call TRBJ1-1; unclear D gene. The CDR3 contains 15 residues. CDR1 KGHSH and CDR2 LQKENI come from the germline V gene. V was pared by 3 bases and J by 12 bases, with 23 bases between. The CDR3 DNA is TGTGCCAGCTCACCCCGCCCGGCGGGTTTCAGGTTTTCTTTCTTT. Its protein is CASSPRPAGFRFSFF.

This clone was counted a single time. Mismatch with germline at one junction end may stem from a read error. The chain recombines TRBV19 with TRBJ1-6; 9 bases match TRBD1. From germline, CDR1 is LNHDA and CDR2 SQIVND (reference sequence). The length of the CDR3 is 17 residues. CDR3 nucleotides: TGTGTCAGTAGTAGAAGCCGGACAGGGGTTTATAATTCACCCCTCCACTTT. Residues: CVSSRSRTGVYNSPLHF.

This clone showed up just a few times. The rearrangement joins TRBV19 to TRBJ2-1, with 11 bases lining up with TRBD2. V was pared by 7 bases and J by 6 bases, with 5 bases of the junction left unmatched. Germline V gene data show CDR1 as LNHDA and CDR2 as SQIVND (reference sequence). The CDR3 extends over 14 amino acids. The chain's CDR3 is CASTTSGSFNEQFF. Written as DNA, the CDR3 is TGTGCCAGTACCACTAGCGGGAGTTTCAATGAGCAGTTCTTC.

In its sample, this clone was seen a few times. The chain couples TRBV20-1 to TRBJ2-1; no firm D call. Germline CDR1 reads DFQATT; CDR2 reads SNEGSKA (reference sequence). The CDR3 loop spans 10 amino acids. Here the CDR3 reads CSQGVDEQFF. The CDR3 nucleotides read TGCAGCCAAGGAGTAGATGAGCAGTTCTTC.

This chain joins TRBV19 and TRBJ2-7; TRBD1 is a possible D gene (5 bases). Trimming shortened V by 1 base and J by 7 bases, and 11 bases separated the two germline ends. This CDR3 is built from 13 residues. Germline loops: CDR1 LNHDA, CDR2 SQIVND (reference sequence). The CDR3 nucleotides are TGTGCCAGTAGTATAGCGGTAGCAGGGGAGCAGTACTTC. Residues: CASSIAVAGEQYF.

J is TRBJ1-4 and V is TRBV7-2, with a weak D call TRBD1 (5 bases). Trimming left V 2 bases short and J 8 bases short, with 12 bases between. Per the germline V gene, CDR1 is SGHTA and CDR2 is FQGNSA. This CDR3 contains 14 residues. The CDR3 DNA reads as TGTGCCAGCAGCTTACCGGGGCAGCGGGAAAAACTGTTTTTT. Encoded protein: CASSLPGQREKLFF.

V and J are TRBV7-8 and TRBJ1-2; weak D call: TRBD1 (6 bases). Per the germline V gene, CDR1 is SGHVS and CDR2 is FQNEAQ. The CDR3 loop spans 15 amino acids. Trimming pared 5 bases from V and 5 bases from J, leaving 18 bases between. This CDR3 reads CASSPGGGGLYGYTF. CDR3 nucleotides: TGTGCCAGCAGCCCAGGAGGGGGAGGGTTATATGGCTACACCTTC.

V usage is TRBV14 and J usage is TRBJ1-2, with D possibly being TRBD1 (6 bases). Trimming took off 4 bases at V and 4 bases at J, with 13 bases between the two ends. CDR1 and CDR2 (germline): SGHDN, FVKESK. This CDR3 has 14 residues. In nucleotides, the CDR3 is TGTGCCAGCAGCCCCGGGGGGGCACTCTATGGCTACACCTTC. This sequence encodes CASSPGGALYGYTF.

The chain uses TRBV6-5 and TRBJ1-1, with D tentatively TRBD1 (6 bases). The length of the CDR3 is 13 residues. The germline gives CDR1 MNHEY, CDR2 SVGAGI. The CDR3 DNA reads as TGTGGAAGTCGGGGGGCCCGCCGGACTGAAGCTTTCTTT. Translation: CGSRGARRTEAFF.

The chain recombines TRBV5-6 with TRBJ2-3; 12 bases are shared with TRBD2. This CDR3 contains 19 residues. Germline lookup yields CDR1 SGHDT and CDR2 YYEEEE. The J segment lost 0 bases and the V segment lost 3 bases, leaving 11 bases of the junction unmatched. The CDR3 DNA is TGTGCCAGCAGCTCTCCTACTAGCGGGGGGACGTTTAGCACAGATACGCAGTATTTT. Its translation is CASSSPTSGGTFSTDTQYF.

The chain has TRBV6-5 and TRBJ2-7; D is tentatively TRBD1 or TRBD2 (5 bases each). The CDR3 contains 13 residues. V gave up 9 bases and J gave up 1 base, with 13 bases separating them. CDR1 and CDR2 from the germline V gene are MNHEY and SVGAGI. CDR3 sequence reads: CASKEGRSYEQYF. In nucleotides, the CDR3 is TGTGCCAGTAAAGAGGGACGATCCTACGAGCAGTACTTC.

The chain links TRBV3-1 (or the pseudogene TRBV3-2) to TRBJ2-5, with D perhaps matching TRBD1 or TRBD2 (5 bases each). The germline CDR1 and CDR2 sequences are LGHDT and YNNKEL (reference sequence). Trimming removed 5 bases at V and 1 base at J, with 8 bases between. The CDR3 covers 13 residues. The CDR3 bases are TGTGCCAGCAGCTCGGGGCCCCAAGAGACCCAGTACTTC. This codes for CASSSGPQETQYF.

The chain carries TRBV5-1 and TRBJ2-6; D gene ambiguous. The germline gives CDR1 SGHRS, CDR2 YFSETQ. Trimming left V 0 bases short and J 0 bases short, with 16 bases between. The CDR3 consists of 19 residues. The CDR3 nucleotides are TGCGCCAGCAGCTTGGGGCAGAGGAGACCTGTCTCTGGGGCCAACGTCCTGACTTTC. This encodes CASSLGQRRPVSGANVLTF.